This T cell receptor beta chain was recorded in a study of OX40 agonist ivuxolimab in advanced cancers. With regard to the full study: The costimulatory receptor OX40 (CD134) was targeted by ivuxolimab, a fully human IgG2 agonistic monoclonal antibody. Intravenous ivuxolimab was administered to patients every 2 weeks at six dose levels: 0.01, 0.1, 0.3, 1.5, 3 and 10 mg/kg. Of the approximately 54 patients in dose escalation, about 20 had hepatocellular carcinoma, approximately 15 had melanoma, 9 had renal cell carcinoma and 9 had head and neck cancer. The dose-escalation cohort was 82.7% male with a mean age of around 64 years, ranging from roughly 23 to 80. Patients were allowed to have had prior anti-PD-1, anti-PD-L1 or anti-CTLA-4 therapy, and around 43% of the dose-escalation patients had been treated with checkpoint inhibitors. Partial responses occurred in three dose-escalation patients: two with cutaneous melanoma and one with hepatocellular carcinoma. The purpose of peripheral TCRbeta sequencing was to test whether ivuxolimab changed TCR sequence diversity and led to clonal T-cell expansion. The monotherapy dose-escalation portion (N ≈ 55 patients) of the phase I ivuxolimab trial is reported in the paper.

Here is what the overall study found, with its caveats: At doses from 0.1 to 3.0 mg/kg, clonal expansion was seen in both CD4+ and CD8+ blood T cells between baseline and week 6. Which antigens the clonally expanded peripheral T cells were specific for was not determined. Partial responders in the 0.1-3.0 mg/kg groups had among the lowest normalized peripheral clonal expansion, especially among CD8+ T cells. Low levels of normalized T-cell clonal expansion were also seen in some nonresponding patients. After ivuxolimab, more expanded clones were found on average in CD8+ T cells than in CD4+ T cells.

In the case of this clone: This receptor's antigen is unknown. The record has no base qualities; no much larger clone is one base away.

For sequencing of the TCRbeta CDR3 region, genomic DNA was extracted from the sorted cells. The immunoSEQ Assay was used to sequence the TCRbeta CDR3 regions. As stored in TCRdb, this immuneACCESS dataset retains in-frame rearrangements with V and J assigned. A fraction of the clones does not appear; measured against another copy, unresolved V genes explain less than half of the discrepancy, and the remainder lacks a known reason. This sample lists 75,000 to 85,000 clones; about nine tenths were detected once. The ten top clones hold around 0.26% of the sample. The trial excluded patients who had a history of autoimmune disease or who were on systemic immunosuppression. In every dose cohort, peripheral blood was drawn for TCR sequencing at baseline, cycle 4 day 1, and cycle 7 day 1. The samples were drawn from a first-in-human, open-label, multicenter phase I dose-escalation trial of ivuxolimab. Adults with locally advanced or metastatic melanoma, renal cell carcinoma, hepatocellular carcinoma or head and neck squamous cell carcinoma were enrolled in the trial. Before TCR sequencing, CD4+ and CD8+ T cells were separately sorted from peripheral blood.

Spanning cysteine to phenylalanine, the CDR3 consists of 13 amino acids. Only the CDR3 portion is preserved as DNA: 39 bases, with reading frame beginning at the first base. CDR1 SGDLS and CDR2 YYNGEE were looked up in the germline V gene. V and J lose 4 bases and 8 bases, and a span of 13 bases separates them. The source of this sequence is an adult with an advanced solid tumor such as melanoma, head and neck, liver or kidney cancer. The V gene is TRBV9 and the J gene is TRBJ1-3, with TRBD1 as a weak D call on 5 bases. This specimen consisted of CD4+ or CD8+ T cells sorted from blood, obtained in a trial of the OX40 agonist ivuxolimab. The CDR3 reads as follows: CASSITLGDTIYF. At the DNA level, the sequence is TGTGCCAGCAGCATCACTTTGGGGGACACCATATATTTT.